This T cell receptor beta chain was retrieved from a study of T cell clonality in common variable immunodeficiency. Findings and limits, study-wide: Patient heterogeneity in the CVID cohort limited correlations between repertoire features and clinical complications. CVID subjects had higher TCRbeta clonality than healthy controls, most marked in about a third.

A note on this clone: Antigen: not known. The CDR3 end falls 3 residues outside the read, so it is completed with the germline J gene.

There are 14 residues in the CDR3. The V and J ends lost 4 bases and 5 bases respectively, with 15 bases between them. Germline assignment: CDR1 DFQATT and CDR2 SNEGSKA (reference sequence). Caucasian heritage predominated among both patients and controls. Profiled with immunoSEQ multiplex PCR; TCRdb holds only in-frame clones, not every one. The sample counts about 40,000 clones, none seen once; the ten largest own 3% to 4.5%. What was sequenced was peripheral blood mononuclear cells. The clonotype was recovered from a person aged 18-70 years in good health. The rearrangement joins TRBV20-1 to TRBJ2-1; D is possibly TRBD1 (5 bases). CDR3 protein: CSATGLEVHNEQFF. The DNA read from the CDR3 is TGCAGTGCTACAGGGCTCGAGGTCCACAATGAG.